This T cell receptor (beta chain) was captured in a study of T cells in Graves' hyperthyroidism and ophthalmopathy. Stable Graves' hyperthyroidism denoted no ophthalmopathy progression over 18 months. Losses at the gene ends were 2 bases for V and 4 bases for J; bases not matched to a gene: 13. The CDR3 consists of 19 residues. Germline lookup yields CDR1 MGHRA and CDR2 YSYEKL. RNA transcripts provided the source from which TCR beta CDR3 regions were amplified. The TCR CDR3 was amplified in a first-round RT-PCR using the HTBI primer set. TCRdb re-analysed the multiplex PCR reads in MiXCR, keeping a single row per CDR3 protein. In the table there are nearly 110,000 distinct CDR3 sequences, about 17% of which are singletons.

The sequence came from a woman aged 45-65 years with Graves' hyperthyroidism. The material sequenced was blood. The genes are TRBV4-1 and TRBJ2-1, with TRBD2 identical over 11 bases. CDR3 amino acids: CASSQTLAGGMVRYNEQFF. DNA of the CDR3: TGCGCCAGCAGCCAAACGCTAGCGGGAGGAATGGTGCGGTACAATGAGCAGTTCTTC.